The next 22 T cell receptor beta chains were all read from a single sample in a study of T cell responses to AZD1222 COVID-19 vaccine. TCRdb's copy holds only in-frame clones and misses some; the assay was immunoSEQ multiplex PCR. This repertoire shows about 100,000 clones, around 87% found once; its top ten account for 10% to 13%. The material sequenced was peripheral blood, taken 28 days after the second AZD1222 dose. All receptors derive from an adult who received the AZD1222 COVID-19 vaccine.

V is TRBV21-1 and J is TRBJ2-7; the table's D call of TRBD1 was not tested on the DNA. TRBV21-1 is a pseudogene. The CDR3 has 14 amino acids. The CDR3 DNA reads TGTGCCAGCAGCACCTATGACAGGGCCTACGAGCAGTACTTC. Amino acid sequence: CASSTYDRAYEQYF.

The chain has TRBV15 and TRBJ2-3; 7 bases line up with TRBD2. CDR3 length: 17 amino acids. V dropped 2 bases and J dropped 2; count of bases not matched to a gene: 10. Germline V lookup: CDR1 LNHNV, CDR2 YYDKDF (reference sequence). The CDR3 coding sequence is TGTGCCACCAGCAGACTAGCTGCGGGAGCCCTCACAGATACGCAGTATTTT. Protein sequence: CATSRLAAGALTDTQYF.

This chain uses TRBV4-1 with TRBJ2-7, with D perhaps matching TRBD1 or TRBD2 (5 bases each). This CDR3 is built from 16 residues. Deletions cut 4 bases from V and 3 bases from J, with 19 bases between. CDR1 and CDR2 from the germline V gene are MGHRA and YSYEKL. For the CDR3, the DNA is TGCGCCAGCAGCCGTGTCCGCGGTGGGGGTGACTACGAGCAGTACTTC. Amino acid sequence: CASSRVRGGGDYEQYF.

J is TRBJ1-1 and V is TRBV18, with a weak D call TRBD1 (5 bases). The CDR3 loop spans 12 amino acids. Trimming removed 2 bases from V and 11 bases from J, with 12 bases in between. The germline CDR1 and CDR2 sequences are KGHSH and LQKENI. Here the CDR3 DNA reads TGTGCCAGCTCACCATCAGGGCAGAGTGCTTTCTTT. This gives the protein CASSPSGQSAFF.

V usage is TRBV7-8 and J usage is TRBJ1-1; perhaps TRBD1 as D (5 bases). Germline values: CDR1 SGHVS, CDR2 FQNEAQ. The V and J ends lost 3 bases and 4 bases respectively, with 18 bases between them. The CDR3 totals 16 residues. CDR3 coding DNA: TGTGCCAGCAGCTTCAAACTCCATACGAGGGGCACTGAAGCTTTCTTT. Its translation is CASSFKLHTRGTEAFF.

This clone has just one count. This chain uses TRBV7-2 with TRBJ2-1; D is ambiguous. Trimming shortened V by 4 bases and J by 0 bases, and 16 bases separated the two germline ends. Per germline, CDR1 SGHTA and CDR2 FQGNSA. The CDR3 sequence is 17 residues long. The CDR3 DNA is TGTGCCAGCAGCTCGTCAGCGACTCCCAGCTCCTACAATGAGCAGTTCTTC. This sequence encodes CASSSSATPSSYNEQFF.

This clone was detected only a few times. The chain carries TRBV28 and TRBJ2-7, with D maybe TRBD1 (6 bases). The CDR3 has 16 amino acids. Germline V gene data show CDR1 as MDHEN and CDR2 as SYDVKM. The V gene lost 5 bases and the J gene lost 0 bases, with 17 bases spanning the gap. The CDR3 region has the DNA TGTGCCAGCAGTAAAAAACCGGGACATTCCTCCTACGAGCAGTACTTC. Translating it yields CASSKKPGHSSYEQYF. Together with reference TRBV28 and TRBJ2-7, the CDR3 gives the full variable domain: DVKVTQSSRYLVKRTGEKVFLECVQDMDHENMFWYRQDPGLGLRLIYFSYDVKMKEKGDIPEGYSVSREKKERFSLILESASTNQTSMYLCASSKKPGHSSYEQYFGPGTRLTVT.

The chain has TRBV28 and TRBJ2-7; D is perhaps TRBD1 (6 bases). The ends were cut back, 8 bases at V and 4 bases at J, with 9 bases in the middle. Germline V gene lookup returns CDR1 MDHEN and CDR2 SYDVKM. The CDR3 sequence is 11 residues long. CDR3 nucleotide sequence: TGTGCCAGCGGCAGGGGTTACGAGCAGTACTTC. This codes for CASGRGYEQYF.

This chain joins TRBV12-3 or TRBV12-4 and TRBJ1-1; D gene unclear. Trimming removed 3 bases at V and 6 bases at J, with 11 bases between. The CDR3 is 13 residues long. In nucleotides, the CDR3 is TGTGCCAGCAGTTTGGGAGGGAGCGCTGAAGCTTTCTTT. Its translation is CASSLGGSAEAFF.

V is TRBV4-1 and J is TRBJ1-1; D is ambiguous. The length of the CDR3 is 13 residues. Germline CDR1 and CDR2: MGHRA and YSYEKL. V was shortened by 0 bases and J by 2 bases, with 4 bases between the two germline ends. This chain's CDR3 is CASSQDVNTEAFF. The CDR3 coding sequence is TGCGCCAGCAGCCAAGATGTCAACACTGAAGCTTTCTTT.

The V call is TRBV19, the J call TRBJ1-5; 8 bases are shared with TRBD1. J was trimmed by 3 bases and V by 3 bases; bases with no gene match: 4. Germline CDR1 LNHDA, CDR2 SQIVND (reference sequence). The CDR3 is 15 residues long. CDR3 DNA: TGTGCCAGTAGTATGGGGGACAGGTACAATCAGCCCCAGCATTTT. The encoded protein is CASSMGDRYNQPQHF. The full variable domain, with the rest looked up from reference TRBV19 and TRBJ1-5, is DGGITQSPKYLFRKEGQNVTLSCEQNLNHDAMYWYRQDPGQGLRLIYYSQIVNDFQKGDIAEGYSVSREKKESFPLTVTSAQKNPTAFYLCASSMGDRYNQPQHFGDGTRLSIL.

This clone was observed a handful of times. This rearrangement joins TRBV23-1 to TRBJ1-6; possibly TRBD1 for D (6 bases). TRBV23-1 is reported as an ORF; its role is uncertain. The CDR3 is 13 amino acids. With 8 bases removed from V and 7 bases from J, the gap between germline ends came to 12 bases. This CDR3 reads CASGRDKNSPLHF. The CDR3 DNA is TGCGCCAGCGGCAGGGACAAGAATTCACCCCTCCACTTT.

The chain carries TRBV5-1 and TRBJ2-7; 8 bases align to TRBD2. Trimming removed 6 bases from V and 5 bases from J; junction bases left unmatched: 7. The germline gives CDR1 SGHRS, CDR2 YFSETQ. The CDR3 has 13 residues. The CDR3 nucleotides read TGCGCCAGCACCCCGCGGGGGGACCACGAGCAGTACTTC. Translated: CASTPRGDHEQYF.

This clone occurred a few times. This chain connects TRBV7-9 to TRBJ1-4, with 9 nucleotides matching TRBD1. Germline V lookup: CDR1 SEHNR, CDR2 FQNEAQ (reference sequence). This CDR3 has 14 residues. With 5 bases clipped from V and 4 bases from J, the junction kept 2 bases outside the gene matches. The CDR3 sequence: CASSATGGNEKLFF. The DNA of the CDR3 is TGTGCCAGCAGCGCGACAGGGGGTAATGAAAAACTGTTTTTT.

The chain couples TRBV20-1 to TRBJ1-1; 7 positions match TRBD1. Germline V CDR1 and CDR2: DFQATT, SNEGSKA (reference sequence). V shed 6 bases and J 4 bases; nucleotides not matched to a gene: 2. The CDR3 totals 11 residues. The CDR3 spells CSAHRGTEAFF. The CDR3 DNA sequence: TGCAGTGCCCACAGGGGCACTGAAGCTTTCTTT.

This clone occurred once. The CDR3 bases are TGTGCCATCTCCCGACAGGGCACTGAAGCTTTCTTT. It yields the protein CAISRQGTEAFF. The V call is TRBV10-3, the J call TRBJ1-1; 7 bases are a match to TRBD1. V trimming: 8 bases; J trimming: 4 bases; junction bases outside the gene matches: 4. Germline CDR1 is ENHRY and CDR2 is SYGVKD. This CDR3 comprises 12 residues.

The V call is TRBV19, the J call TRBJ2-1, with unresolved D. CDR1 LNHDA and CDR2 SQIVND come from the germline V gene (reference sequence). V lost 3 bases to trimming and J lost 0 bases, with 9 bases between them. This CDR3 region has 15 residues. CDR3 region: CASSIAMVSYNEQFF. CDR3 in DNA: TGTGCCAGTAGTATCGCCATGGTCTCCTACAATGAGCAGTTCTTC.

This chain connects TRBV5-4 to TRBJ2-3; 8 nucleotides align to TRBD1. Trimming cost V 0 bases and J 3 bases; bases outside gene matches: 6. CDR3 length: 16 amino acids. CDR1 is SGHNT and CDR2 is YYREEE in the germline V gene (reference sequence). CDR3 sequence (DNA): TGTGCCAGCAGCTTGGCCGACAGGGGCGTAACAGATACGCAGTATTTT. It codes for CASSLADRGVTDTQYF.

This rearrangement joins TRBV5-1 to TRBJ1-2; D may be TRBD1 (6 bases). The V gene lost 5 bases and the J gene lost 2 bases, with 16 bases spanning the gap. Germline V lookup: CDR1 SGHRS, CDR2 YFSETQ. The CDR3 is 15 residues long. The CDR3 sequence is CASRGLQGWNYGYTF. In nucleotides, the CDR3 is TGCGCCAGCAGGGGTTTACAGGGTTGGAACTATGGCTACACCTTC.

V usage is TRBV5-6 and J usage is TRBJ1-1; D may be TRBD1 (5 bases). The V gene lost 6 bases and the J gene lost 7 bases, with 16 bases spanning the gap. This CDR3 has 13 residues. The germline V gene encodes CDR1 SGHDT and CDR2 YYEEEE. The CDR3 DNA follows: TGTGCCAGCACTCATTCATGGGACGGTGAAGCTTTCTTT. It is translated as CASTHSWDGEAFF.

CDR3 in DNA: TGCGCCAGCAGCCAAGACGCCGGCTATGGCTACACCTTC. Residues: CASSQDAGYGYTF. The rearrangement joins TRBV4-1 to TRBJ1-2; no clear D. The CDR3 runs to 13 residues. Per the germline V gene, CDR1 is MGHRA and CDR2 is YSYEKL. Deletions cut 0 bases from V and 4 bases from J, with 6 bases between.

The gene calls are TRBV28 and TRBJ2-7; D may match TRBD1 or TRBD2 (5 bases each). V was cut by 5 bases and J by 4 bases, with 18 bases left in between. CDR1 MDHEN and CDR2 SYDVKM come from the germline V gene. The CDR3 loop spans 15 amino acids. CDR3 residues: CASSTREPIRYEQYF. CDR3 in DNA: TGTGCCAGCAGTACCAGGGAGCCGATACGATACGAGCAGTACTTC. The whole variable domain, remainder taken from reference TRBV28 and TRBJ2-7, is DVKVTQSSRYLVKRTGEKVFLECVQDMDHENMFWYRQDPGLGLRLIYFSYDVKMKEKGDIPEGYSVSREKKERFSLILESASTNQTSMYLCASSTREPIRYEQYFGPGTRLTVT.